Reported below is one TCR beta chain. This entry belongs to a study of shared clonotypes between healthy human individuals. The assay was immunoSEQ multiplex PCR, and TCRdb's table has in-frame clones only and misses some. Here the sample spans under 850,000 clones, over 60% being singletons. This clonotype was sampled from a woman in her twenties or thirties in good health. The specimen sequenced was memory CD4+ T cells sorted from blood. Stated subset: CD45RA-negative fraction.

CDR3 region: CASSSRGLGGNTIYF. The DNA for the CDR3 is TGTGCCAGCAGTTCCAGGGGATTGGGTGGAAACACCATATATTTT. This chain uses TRBV27 with TRBJ1-3; perhaps TRBD1 as D (6 bases). The V and J ends lost 4 bases and 3 bases respectively, with 13 bases between them. The CDR3 consists of 15 residues. Germline V gene sequence: CDR1 MNHEY, CDR2 SMNVEV (reference sequence).